This TCR beta chain was recorded in a study of shared clonotypes between healthy human individuals. Here immunoSEQ multiplex PCR was the method, and the copy in TCRdb shows in-frame clones only, minus some. The repertoire holds some 2 million clones, with approximately 95% as singletons. The specimen was naive CD4+ T cells sorted from blood. Subset: CD45RA+ positively selected. This clonotype was sampled from a young man in good health.

CDR3 in DNA: TGTGCCAGCAGCTTATCAGATACCGGGGAGCAGTACTTC. Translation gives CASSLSDTGEQYF. The V gene is TRBV11-3, the J gene TRBJ2-7, with D unresolved. The CDR3 sequence is 13 residues long. V was shortened by 2 bases and J by 7 bases, with 12 bases between the two germline ends. CDR1 is SGHNT and CDR2 is YENEEA in the germline V gene.